Following are 9 T cell receptor beta chains from one sample sequenced in a study of shared clonotypes between healthy human individuals. The protocol was immunoSEQ multiplex PCR, while the TCRdb copy is restricted to in-frame clones and leaves out a portion. This sample has about 980,000 clones, with 76% found just once. Sequenced material: memory CD4+ T cells sorted from blood. Subset meaning: CD45RA-negative fraction. The receptor source for this set is a man aged 18 to 29 in good health.

V gene TRBV29-1 combines with J gene TRBJ2-7; D is uncertain. This CDR3 has 14 residues. Trimming pared 5 bases from V and 1 base from J, leaving 15 bases between. CDR1 SQVTM and CDR2 ANQGSEA come from the germline V gene. The DNA for the CDR3 is TGCAGCGTTTACTTATCGAATGAATCCTACGAGCAGTACTTC. It is translated as CSVYLSNESYEQYF.

The J gene is TRBJ1-6, the V gene TRBV5-4; perhaps TRBD1 as D (6 bases). Trimming took off 4 bases at V and 0 bases at J, with 17 bases between the two ends. The V gene's germline CDR1 is SGHNT and CDR2 YYREEE (reference sequence). The CDR3 loop spans 18 amino acids. The CDR3 is CASSPGQGSSSYNSPLHF. CDR3 in DNA: TGTGCCAGCAGCCCTGGTCAGGGGTCAAGCTCCTATAATTCACCCCTCCACTTT.

The chain employs TRBV27 and TRBJ2-3; 10 bases are shared with TRBD1. Trimming removed 6 bases from V and 4 bases from J; junction bases left unmatched: 4. This CDR3 is 14 amino acids long. The germline V gene encodes CDR1 MNHEY and CDR2 SMNVEV (reference sequence). The DNA of the CDR3 is TGTGCCAGCAGGGACAGGGGGGGACCAGATACGCAGTATTTT. Its protein is CASRDRGGPDTQYF.

J is TRBJ2-5 and V is TRBV21-1; the listed D gene, TRBD2, was not tested against the DNA. TRBV21-1 constitutes a pseudogene. The CDR3 loop spans 14 amino acids. CDR3 loop: CASSKTSGWETQYF. In DNA form, the CDR3 reads TGTGCCAGCAGCAAAACCAGCGGGTGGGAGACCCAGTACTTC.

V and J are TRBV9 and TRBJ1-6; no reliable D call. The V end lost 6 bases, the J end lost 0 bases, and 10 bases lay between the germline ends. Germline V gene lookup returns CDR1 SGDLS and CDR2 YYNGEE. The CDR3 consists of 15 residues. CDR3 DNA sequence: TGTGCCAGCACCCGGACCAACTCCTATAATTCACCCCTCCACTTT. It yields the protein CASTRTNSYNSPLHF.

The chain carries TRBV28 and TRBJ2-6; D remains ambiguous. This CDR3 has 16 residues. Trimming pared 7 bases from V and 1 base from J, leaving 14 bases between. In germline, CDR1 is MDHEN, CDR2 SYDVKM. The CDR3 DNA sequence: TGTGCCAGCAACCCCCGAGGTCATTCTGGGGCCAACGTCCTGACTTTC. This codes for CASNPRGHSGANVLTF.

The chain uses TRBV30 and TRBJ1-2; 7 bases are a match to TRBD1. Trimming cost V 0 bases and J 1 base; bases outside gene matches: 5. Germline CDR1 reads GTSNPN; CDR2 reads SVGIG (reference sequence). This CDR3 contains 15 residues. In DNA form, the CDR3 reads TGTGCCTGGAGTGTAACGGCAGGGGGTAACTATGGCTACACCTTC. The encoded protein is CAWSVTAGGNYGYTF.

The gene calls are TRBV30 and TRBJ1-1; D remains ambiguous. V lost 4 bases, J lost 7 bases, and 10 bases lay in between. Looked up from germline, CDR1 is GTSNPN and CDR2 is SVGIG (reference sequence). This CDR3 region has 11 residues. This CDR3 reads CAWTLGSEAFF. CDR3 DNA: TGTGCCTGGACCCTCGGCAGTGAAGCTTTCTTT.

The chain couples TRBV11-3 to TRBJ2-7; D not resolved. CDR3 length: 18 residues. Trimming took off 11 bases at V and 4 bases at J, with 33 bases between the two ends. Germline loops: CDR1 SGHNT, CDR2 YENEEA. The CDR3 reads CACPLPCGSGQSVYEQYF. CDR3 coding DNA: TGTGCCTGCCCCCTTCCGTGTGGTTCGGGTCAGTCAGTATACGAGCAGTACTTC.